One T cell receptor (beta chain) is described in this entry. This sample stems from a study of blood T cells in healthy people across ages. The CDR3 is made up of 15 amino acids. V lost 3 bases and J lost 2, with 11 bases in between. Primed by a sample-barcoded 5' primer and a J-beta primer mix, a second PCR proceeded for about 7 to 11 cycles. All samples yielded 3 million or more CDR3-containing paired-end reads. TCRdb ran MiXCR on the 5' RACE reads and lists one entry per CDR3 protein. The repertoire consists of 500,000 to 700,000 distinct CDR3 sequences, with 25% to 35% occurring once and the leading ten covering less than 20%.

The receptor comes from a woman older than 75 in good health. The specimen sequenced was blood. The chain links TRBV12-3 or TRBV12-4 to TRBJ2-1, with D tentatively TRBD2 (5 bases). The CDR3 DNA reads as TGTGCCAGCAGTTTGCGAGCGGTTACCTACAATGAGCAGTTCTTC. It encodes CASSLRAVTYNEQFF.